The 4 T cell receptor beta chains below all came from one sample that was sequenced in a study of cytomegalovirus exposure and HLA in healthy donors. 13 Jbeta primers and 60 Vbeta primers were used for the PCR. Generated by immunoSEQ multiplex PCR, the TCRdb table keeps only in-frame clones and is missing some. The sample shows fewer than 85,000 clones, 60% to 85% of them seen only once. What was sequenced was PBMCs. These receptors were collected from a male donor in good health and CMV-seropositive.

V and J are TRBV28 and TRBJ1-1; no firm D call. Trimming removed 7 bases at V and 3 bases at J, with 12 bases between. The CDR3 consists of 13 residues. The germline V gene encodes CDR1 MDHEN and CDR2 SYDVKM. CDR3 protein: CASTLRDDTEAFF. The CDR3 coding sequence is TGTGCCAGCACTCTTCGAGATGACACTGAAGCTTTCTTT.

The rearrangement links TRBV2 to TRBJ2-3; TRBD2 aligns across 13 bases. V gave up 6 bases and J gave up 2 bases; unmatched junction bases: 17. This CDR3 comprises 20 residues. CDR1 is SNHLY, CDR2 FYNNEI, per germline. The CDR3 DNA sequence: TGTGCCAGCAGCCATCAGGGTCCCGGGACTAGCGGGACACCCACAGATACGCAGTATTTT. Its protein is CASSHQGPGTSGTPTDTQYF.

The chain is built from TRBV7-9 and TRBJ1-2; possible D gene TRBD1, 5 bases. This CDR3 region has 15 residues. The V gene's germline CDR1 is SEHNR and CDR2 FQNEAQ (reference sequence). V was clipped by 3 bases and J by 2 bases, with 13 bases between them. Here the CDR3 reads CASSFPDSLNYGYTF. The CDR3 DNA reads as TGTGCCAGCAGCTTTCCTGACAGTTTGAACTATGGCTACACCTTC.

The V gene is TRBV18, the J gene TRBJ2-5, with D uncertain. CDR3 length: 13 residues. The germline CDR1 and CDR2 sequences are KGHSH and LQKENI. V dropped 2 bases and J dropped 1 base, with 5 bases sitting between them. The CDR3 protein is CASSPGTQETQYF. The CDR3 nucleotides read TGTGCCAGCTCACCAGGCACCCAAGAGACCCAGTACTTC.